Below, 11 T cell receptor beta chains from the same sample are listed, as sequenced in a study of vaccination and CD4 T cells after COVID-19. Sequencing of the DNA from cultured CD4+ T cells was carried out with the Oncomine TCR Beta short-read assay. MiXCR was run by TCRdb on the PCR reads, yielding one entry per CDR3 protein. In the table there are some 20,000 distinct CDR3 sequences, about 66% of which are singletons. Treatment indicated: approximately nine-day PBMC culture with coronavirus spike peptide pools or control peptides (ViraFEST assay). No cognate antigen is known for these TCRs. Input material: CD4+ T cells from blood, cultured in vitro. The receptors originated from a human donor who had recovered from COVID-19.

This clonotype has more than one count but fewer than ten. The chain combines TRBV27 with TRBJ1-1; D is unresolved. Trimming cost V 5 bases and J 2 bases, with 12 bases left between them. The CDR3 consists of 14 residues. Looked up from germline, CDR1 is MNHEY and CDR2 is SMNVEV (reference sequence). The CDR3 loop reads CASSASFRNTEAFF. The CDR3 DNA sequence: TGTGCCAGCAGTGCCTCATTCAGAAACACTGAAGCTTTCTTT.

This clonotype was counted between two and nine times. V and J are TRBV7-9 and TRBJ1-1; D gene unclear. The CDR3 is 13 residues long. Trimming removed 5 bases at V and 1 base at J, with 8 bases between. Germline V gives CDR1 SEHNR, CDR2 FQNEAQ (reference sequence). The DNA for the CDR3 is TGTGCCAGCAGCCCCTACGCGAACACTGAAGCTTTCTTT. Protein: CASSPYANTEAFF.

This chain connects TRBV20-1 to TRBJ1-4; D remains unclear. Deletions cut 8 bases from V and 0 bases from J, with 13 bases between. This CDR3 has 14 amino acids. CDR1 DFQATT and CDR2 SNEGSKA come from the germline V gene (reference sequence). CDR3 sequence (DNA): TGCAGTATAAACAGTGATACAACTAATGAAAAACTGTTTTTT. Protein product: CSINSDTTNEKLFF.

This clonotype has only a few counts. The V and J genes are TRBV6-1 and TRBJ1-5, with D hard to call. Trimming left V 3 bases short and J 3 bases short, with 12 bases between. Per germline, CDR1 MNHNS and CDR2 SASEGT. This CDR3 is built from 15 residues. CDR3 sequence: CASSDQFLVNQPQHF. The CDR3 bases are TGTGCCAGCAGTGACCAATTTTTGGTCAATCAGCCCCAGCATTTT.

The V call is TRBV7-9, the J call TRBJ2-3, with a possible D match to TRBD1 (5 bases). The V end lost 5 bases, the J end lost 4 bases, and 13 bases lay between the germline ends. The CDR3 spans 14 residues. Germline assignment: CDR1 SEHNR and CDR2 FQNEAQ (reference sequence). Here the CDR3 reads CASSPGPIPDTQYF. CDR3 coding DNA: TGTGCCAGCAGCCCAGGGCCCATCCCAGATACGCAGTATTTT. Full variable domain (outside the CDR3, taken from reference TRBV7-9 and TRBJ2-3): DTGVSQNPRHKITKRGQNVTFRCDPISEHNRLYWYRQTLGQGPEFLTYFQNEAQLEKSRLLSDRFSAERPKGSFSTLEIQRTEQGDSAMYLCASSPGPIPDTQYFGPGTRLTVL.

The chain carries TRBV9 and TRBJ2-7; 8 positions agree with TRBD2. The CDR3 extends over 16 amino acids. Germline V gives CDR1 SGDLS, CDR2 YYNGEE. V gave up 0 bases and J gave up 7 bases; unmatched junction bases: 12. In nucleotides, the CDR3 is TGTGCCAGCAGCGTAGAGGGCCCGGGGGGGATCTTAGAGCAGTACTTC. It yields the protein CASSVEGPGGILEQYF.

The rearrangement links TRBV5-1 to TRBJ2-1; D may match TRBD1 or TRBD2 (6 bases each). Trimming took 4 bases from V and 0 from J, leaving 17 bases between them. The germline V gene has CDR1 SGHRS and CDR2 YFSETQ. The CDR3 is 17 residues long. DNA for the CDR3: TGCGCCAGCAGCCCCACAGGAGGGGGTATCTCCTACAATGAGCAGTTCTTC. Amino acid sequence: CASSPTGGGISYNEQFF.

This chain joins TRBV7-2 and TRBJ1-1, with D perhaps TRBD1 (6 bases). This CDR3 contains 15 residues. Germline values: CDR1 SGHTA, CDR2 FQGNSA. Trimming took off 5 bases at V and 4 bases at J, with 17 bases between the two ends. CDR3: CASSPVGGAFTEAFF. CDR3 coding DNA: TGTGCCAGCAGCCCCGTGGGGGGCGCGTTCACTGAAGCTTTCTTT.

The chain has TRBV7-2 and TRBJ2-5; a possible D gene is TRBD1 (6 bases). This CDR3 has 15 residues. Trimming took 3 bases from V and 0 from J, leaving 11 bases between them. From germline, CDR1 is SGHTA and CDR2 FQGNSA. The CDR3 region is CASSFLGQNQETQYF. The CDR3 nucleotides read TGTGCCAGCAGCTTCCTCGGACAGAACCAAGAGACCCAGTACTTC.

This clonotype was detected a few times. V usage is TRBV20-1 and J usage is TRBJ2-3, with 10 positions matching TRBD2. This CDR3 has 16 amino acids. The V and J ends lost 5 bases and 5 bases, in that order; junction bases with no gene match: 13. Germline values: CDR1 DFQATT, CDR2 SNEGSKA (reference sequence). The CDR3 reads CSAPSPASGRGDTQYF. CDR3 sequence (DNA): TGCAGTGCTCCCTCCCCGGCTAGCGGGAGAGGAGATACGCAGTATTTT.

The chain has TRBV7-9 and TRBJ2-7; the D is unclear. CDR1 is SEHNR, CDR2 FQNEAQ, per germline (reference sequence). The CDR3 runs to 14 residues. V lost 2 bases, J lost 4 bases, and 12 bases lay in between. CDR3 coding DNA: TGTGCCAGCAGCTTATTGGTTGGCGAGTACGAGCAGTACTTC. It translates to CASSLLVGEYEQYF.